This T cell receptor (beta chain) derives from a study of naive and memory T cell subsets. General study results and limits: Possibly reflecting memory cells re-expressing CD45RA, a few larger clonotypes occurred in naive repertoires, especially CD8.

Both TRBC1 and TRBC2 were covered by a beta constant-region primer of two equimolar oligonucleotides. Four rounds of PCR amplified the ligated cDNA using nested alpha and beta constant-region primers plus SP2. TCRdb used MiXCR to reprocess the UMI-ligation and nested PCR reads, holding one entry per CDR3 protein. The sample has over 110,000 distinct CDR3 sequences, approximately 20% seen once. Germline V gene data show CDR1 as MGHRA and CDR2 as YSYEKL. J was trimmed by 6 bases and V by 4 bases; bases with no gene match: 13. The CDR3 sequence is 16 residues long. Turning to this clonotype: Its antigen is undetermined.

This receptor was identified in a human donor in good health. The rearrangement links TRBV4-1 to TRBJ2-7; 9 bases line up with TRBD1. The sequencing input was naive CD8+ T cells from blood. The CDR3 protein is CASSPAWDRAFSEQYF. CDR3 bases: TGCGCCAGCAGCCCAGCATGGGACAGGGCTTTTTCCGAGCAGTACTTC.